This T cell receptor beta chain was obtained from a study of blood T cell repertoires in COVID-19. Repertoires were generated with immunoSEQ multiplex PCR, while TCRdb's copy carries only in-frame clones and drops some. The data show about 70,000 clones, about 88% seen once. The CDR3 is made up of 15 amino acids. Germline lookup yields CDR1 LGHNA and CDR2 YSLEER. The junction had 8 bases not matched to a gene; V was cut back by 4 bases and J by 2 bases. This receptor was obtained from a man between 65 and 79 years old with active COVID-19. The sequencing input was peripheral blood. The chain combines TRBV4-3 with TRBJ2-7, with 7 bases that match TRBD1. CDR3 nucleotide sequence: TGCGCCAGCAGCCCGCGAGGGACAGCAACCTACGAGCAGTACTTC. Encoded protein: CASSPRGTATYEQYF.